This T cell receptor (beta chain) derives from a study of blood T cell repertoires in COVID-19. The ends were cut back, 2 bases at V and 4 bases at J, with 7 bases in the middle. CDR1 and CDR2 (germline): SGHRS, YFSETQ. The CDR3 covers 13 residues. In the study's own analysis: Estimation of nucleated cell counts relied on the amplification of reference gene primers. TCRdb's table, derived via immunoSEQ multiplex PCR, lists solely in-frame clones and lacks some. V and J calls plus clone size are reproduced from that table; the DNA served to infer D and trimming. The sample lists tens of thousands of clones, nearly 90% occurring once.

Source material: peripheral blood. The genes are TRBV5-1 and TRBJ1-5; maybe TRBD1 (6 bases). The TCR comes from a man aged 50-59 years with acute or convalescent COVID-19. The CDR3 region has the DNA TGCGCCAGCAGCTTCACAGGGAATCAGCCCCAGCATTTT. Translation: CASSFTGNQPQHF.